The 15 T cell receptor beta chains below were found in one sample sequenced in a study of control samples from healthy donors and cancer patients. The assay was immunoSEQ multiplex PCR, and TCRdb's table has in-frame clones only and misses some. The sample includes about 120,000 clones, 85% to 90% seen only once; the top ten take about 1%. The sample comprised PBMCs. These receptors were obtained from a woman between 50 and 59 years old with colorectal cancer.

The V and J genes are TRBV30 and TRBJ1-2; TRBD1 agrees at 9 bases. CDR1 and CDR2 from the germline V gene are GTSNPN and SVGIG (reference sequence). Trimming took 0 bases from V and 0 from J; bases not matched to a gene: 14. This CDR3 spans 19 amino acids. The CDR3 loop reads CAWSVLGDRDIIPNYGYTF. The CDR3 DNA is TGTGCCTGGAGTGTATTAGGGGACAGGGACATCATCCCTAACTATGGCTACACCTTC.

The chain employs TRBV6-5 and TRBJ2-3; D perhaps matches TRBD2 (5 bases). CDR3 length equals 15 residues. Trimming removed 3 bases at V and 9 bases at J, with 19 bases between. Germline lookup yields CDR1 MNHEY and CDR2 SVGAGI. This CDR3 is CASSYFPGDTRTQYF. The CDR3 region has the DNA TGTGCCAGCAGTTATTTTCCCGGGGATACACGGACGCAGTATTTT.

This clone occurred once. The chain carries TRBV6-6 and TRBJ2-7, with 11 nucleotides matching TRBD2. Trimming took 5 bases from V and 2 from J; bases not matched to a gene: 11. Germline lookup yields CDR1 MNHNY and CDR2 SVGAGI (reference sequence). The CDR3 consists of 17 residues. CDR3 bases: TGTGCCAGCAGTCCTCCCCCTAGCGGGAGGTTTACCTACGAGCAGTACTTC. Translation: CASSPPPSGRFTYEQYF.

The chain carries TRBV21-1 and TRBJ2-3; the table's D call, TRBD1, was not checked against the DNA. TRBV21-1 is a pseudogene. This CDR3 region has 18 residues. The CDR3 DNA reads as TGTGCCAGCAGGACCAAACCGGGACAGAGACCTAGCACAGATACGCAGTATTTT. Translating it yields CASRTKPGQRPSTDTQYF.

This rearrangement joins TRBV19 to TRBJ2-5, with 8 bases identical to TRBD1. There are 16 residues in the CDR3. Germline V gene sequence: CDR1 LNHDA, CDR2 SQIVND (reference sequence). V dropped 4 bases and J dropped 4; count of bases not matched to a gene: 11. As DNA, the CDR3 is TGTGCCAGTAGTACCTCCAAGGACAGGGCGTCAGAGACCCAGTACTTC. It encodes CASSTSKDRASETQYF.

This clone was seen once. Other DNA variants within this sample encode the same CDR3. The CDR3 sequence is CASSLEDNEKLFF. CDR3 DNA sequence: TGCGCCAGCAGCTTGGAGGATAATGAAAAACTGTTTTTT. V and J are TRBV5-1 and TRBJ1-4; no definite D call. V lost 0 bases and J lost 4, with 4 bases in between. Germline lookup yields CDR1 SGHRS and CDR2 YFSETQ. This CDR3 is built from 13 residues. Using reference TRBV5-1 and TRBJ1-4 for the parts outside the CDR3, the full variable domain is KAGVTQTPRYLIKTRGQQVTLSCSPISGHRSVSWYQQTPGQGLQFLFEYFSETQRNKGNFPGRFSGRQFSNSRSEMNVSTLELGDSALYLCASSLEDNEKLFFGSGTQLSVL.

This chain uses TRBV2 with TRBJ2-5, with D uncertain. The CDR3 runs to 15 residues. The germline CDR1 and CDR2 sequences are SNHLY and FYNNEI. Trimming shortened V by 6 bases and J by 5 bases, and 19 bases separated the two germline ends. The CDR3 DNA is TGTGCCAGCAGCGACCTGGACGCCGTGTCGGAGACCCAGTACTTC. Translated, it gives CASSDLDAVSETQYF.

CDR3 DNA sequence: TGTGCCAGCAGCCTCACGGGACAGGGGTTTGGCTACACCTTC. Its translation: CASSLTGQGFGYTF. V and J are TRBV5-4 and TRBJ1-2; 10 bases are shared with TRBD1. CDR1 and CDR2 (germline): SGHNT, YYREEE (reference sequence). The CDR3 is made up of 14 amino acids. Unmatched junction bases numbered 7, after V lost 4 bases and J lost 7 bases. The full variable domain, with the rest looked up from reference TRBV5-4 and TRBJ1-2, is ETGVTQSPTHLIKTRGQQVTLRCSSQSGHNTVSWYQQALGQGPQFIFQYYREEENGRGNFPPRFSGLQFPNYSSELNVNALELDDSALYLCASSLTGQGFGYTFGSGTRLTVV.

The chain joins TRBV3-1 (or the pseudogene TRBV3-2) to TRBJ2-5; possibly TRBD1 for D (7 bases). The length of the CDR3 is 13 residues. V gave up 7 bases and J gave up 4 bases, with 13 bases separating them. CDR1 is LGHDT and CDR2 is YNNKEL in the germline V gene (reference sequence). Written as DNA, the CDR3 is TGTGCCAGCACCCAGGGGGGTTTAGAGACCCAGTACTTC. Translation gives CASTQGGLETQYF.

The chain is built from TRBV2 and TRBJ1-1; TRBD1 is a possible D gene (5 bases). Germline V gene sequence: CDR1 SNHLY, CDR2 FYNNEI. V dropped 6 bases and J dropped 11 bases, with 16 bases sitting between them. This CDR3 contains 12 residues. CDR3 amino acids: CASRGDVLEAFF. The CDR3, as DNA: TGTGCCAGCAGGGGGGACGTCCTCGAGGCTTTCTTT.

V and J are TRBV14 and TRBJ2-4; TRBD1 aligns across 7 bases. Germline CDR1 SGHDN, CDR2 FVKESK. The trim removed 2 bases at V and 6 bases at J, leaving 4 bases unmatched. The CDR3 covers 14 residues. The DNA for the CDR3 is TGTGCCAGCAGCCAAAGGGGACAGAGAAACATTCAGTACTTC. This gives the protein CASSQRGQRNIQYF.

The chain links TRBV6-1 to TRBJ2-7, with 14 bases that match TRBD2. CDR1 and CDR2 from the germline V gene are MNHNS and SASEGT. The J segment lost 6 bases and the V segment lost 2 bases, leaving 3 bases of the junction unmatched. This CDR3 spans 15 amino acids. In nucleotides, the CDR3 is TGTGCCAGCAGTGAAAGACTAGCGGGAGGGATCGAGCAGTACTTC. This sequence encodes CASSERLAGGIEQYF.

In nucleotides, the CDR3 is TGTGCCAGTAGTACCCAGACAGGGATTAACTATGGCTACACCTTC. It is translated as CASSTQTGINYGYTF. This chain links TRBV19 with TRBJ1-2; 7 bases map to TRBD1. Germline trimming cut 4 bases from V and 1 base from J; bases unmatched to any gene: 6. The CDR3 sequence is 15 residues long. Germline CDR1 and CDR2: LNHDA and SQIVND (reference sequence).

This clone was counted a single time. V gene TRBV2 combines with J gene TRBJ1-4; D is ambiguous. Germline V gives CDR1 SNHLY, CDR2 FYNNEI. The germline V and J ends were trimmed by 3 bases and 5 bases, with 7 bases remaining between them. The CDR3 totals 13 residues. DNA for the CDR3: TGTGCCAGCAGTGAGGAGAGAAATGAAAAACTGTTTTTT. This codes for CASSEERNEKLFF. Full variable domain (missing parts from reference TRBV2 and TRBJ1-4): EPEVTQTPSHQVTQMGQEVILRCVPISNHLYFYWYRQILGQKVEFLVSFYNNEISEKSEIFDDQFSVERPDGSNFTLKIRSTKLEDSAMYFCASSEERNEKLFFGSGTQLSVL.

This chain links TRBV3-1 (or the pseudogene TRBV3-2) with TRBJ1-2; TRBD1 matches 7 bases. V gave up 1 base and J gave up 5 bases; unmatched junction bases: 7. The CDR3 contains 15 residues. Looked up from germline, CDR1 is LGHDT and CDR2 is YNNKEL (reference sequence). CDR3 loop: CASSQGQGIGYGYTF. In nucleotides, the CDR3 is TGTGCCAGCAGCCAAGGACAGGGTATAGGGTATGGCTACACCTTC.